A single sample gave rise to the 25 T cell receptor beta chains below, sequenced in a study of PD-L1 blockade in urothelial cancer. Measured with immunoSEQ multiplex PCR; TCRdb has only the in-frame clones, and not every one. The sample shows tens of thousands of clones, roughly 89% of them seen only once. Time point defined: peripheral blood 6 weeks after treatment start. The sample consisted of PBMCs, taken around atezolizumab (anti-PD-L1) treatment. Source of these receptors: a woman aged 60 to 75 with urothelial cancer.

The CDR3: CASSLGLAGLGEQFF. For the CDR3, the DNA is TGTGCCAGCTCACTAGGACTAGCGGGATTGGGTGAGCAGTTCTTC. J is TRBJ2-1 and V is TRBV18, with 12 bases that match TRBD2. The CDR3 is made up of 15 amino acids. Germline-derived CDR1 and CDR2 are KGHSH and LQKENI. The J segment lost 9 bases and the V segment lost 4 bases, leaving 7 bases of the junction unmatched.

The genes are TRBV7-8 and TRBJ1-1; D is unclear. The CDR3 length is 16 residues. Germline assignment: CDR1 SGHVS and CDR2 FQNEAQ. Trimming took 0 bases from V and 4 from J, leaving 15 bases between them. The CDR3 sequence is CASSLALTSRGTEAFF. The DNA for the CDR3 is TGTGCCAGCAGCTTAGCGCTAACCAGCCGGGGCACTGAAGCTTTCTTT.

The rearrangement joins TRBV7-6 to TRBJ1-5, with TRBD1 identical over 8 bases. The germline V gene encodes CDR1 SGHVS and CDR2 FNYEAQ. The length of the CDR3 is 15 residues. After removal of 5 bases from V and 4 bases from J, the junction contained 7 bases not matched to a gene. The CDR3 loop reads CASSRGTGGNQPQHF. The CDR3 coding sequence is TGTGCCAGCAGCAGGGGGACAGGCGGTAATCAGCCCCAGCATTTT.

J is TRBJ2-3 and V is TRBV6-5; 8 nucleotides agree with TRBD1. J gave up 5 bases and V 2 bases, and 6 bases lay outside the gene matches. Per germline, CDR1 MNHEY and CDR2 SVGAGI. CDR3 size: 15 residues. The CDR3 spells CASSYNQGARDTQYF. CDR3 nucleotides: TGTGCCAGCAGTTACAATCAGGGGGCCAGAGATACGCAGTATTTT.

This chain links TRBV5-5 with TRBJ2-7; TRBD1 might be the D (5 bases). The CDR3 has 13 amino acids. V was clipped by 3 bases and J by 6 bases, with 13 bases between them. Germline values: CDR1 SGHKS, CDR2 YYEKEE (reference sequence). The CDR3 nucleotides are TGTGCCAGCAGCTCGTCCCGACAGCCCGAGCAGTACTTC. Its protein is CASSSSRQPEQYF.

This rearrangement joins TRBV5-5 to TRBJ1-2; TRBD1 is a possible D gene (5 bases). The CDR3 runs to 14 residues. Germline V lookup: CDR1 SGHKS, CDR2 YYEKEE (reference sequence). V was pared by 1 base and J by 2 bases, with 9 bases between. CDR3 loop: CASSLWGENYGYTF. CDR3 DNA: TGTGCCAGCAGCTTGTGGGGGGAGAACTATGGCTACACCTTC.

The rearrangement links TRBV15 to TRBJ2-1; 8 bases align to TRBD2. CDR1 and CDR2 from the germline V gene are LNHNV and YYDKDF (reference sequence). The J segment lost 9 bases and the V segment lost 4 bases, leaving 11 bases of the junction unmatched. The CDR3 runs 15 residues. The chain's CDR3 is CATSIDSGKVAEQFF. CDR3 sequence (DNA): TGTGCCACCAGCATAGATAGCGGGAAAGTCGCTGAGCAGTTCTTC.

The gene calls are TRBV12-5 and TRBJ2-1, with TRBD1 matching 8 bases. Per germline, CDR1 LGHNT and CDR2 FRNRAP. This CDR3 comprises 17 residues. V shed 0 bases and J 12 bases; nucleotides not matched to a gene: 16. CDR3 residues: CASGLVLGAGGFLGQFF. Here the CDR3 DNA reads TGTGCTAGTGGTTTGGTACTTGGGGCAGGGGGCTTTTTGGGGCAGTTCTTC.

The V gene is TRBV11-2, the J gene TRBJ2-7; 11 nucleotides agree with TRBD2. The J segment lost 0 bases and the V segment lost 5 bases, leaving 3 bases of the junction unmatched. Germline values: CDR1 SGHAT, CDR2 FQNNGV. The CDR3 is made up of 15 amino acids. The CDR3 DNA reads as TGTGCCAGCAGCGACGGGACTAGCGGCTCCTACGAGCAGTACTTC. Amino acids: CASSDGTSGSYEQYF.

The J gene is TRBJ1-4, the V gene TRBV2; D unclear. The CDR3 runs 14 residues. The V gene's germline CDR1 is SNHLY and CDR2 FYNNEI. V was shortened by 6 bases and J by 4 bases, with 12 bases between the two germline ends. CDR3 protein: CASSGDGSNEKLFF. As DNA, the CDR3 is TGTGCCAGCAGCGGAGACGGAAGTAATGAAAAACTGTTTTTT.

The chain joins TRBV7-6 to TRBJ1-3, with D perhaps TRBD1 (6 bases). Germline lookup yields CDR1 SGHVS and CDR2 FNYEAQ. This CDR3 has 16 residues. Trimming stripped 1 base from V and 4 bases from J, with 14 bases between. Written as DNA, the CDR3 is TGTGCCAGCAGCTTAGGTACAGGGAGTAGAGGAAACACCATATATTTT. Translated, it gives CASSLGTGSRGNTIYF.

This chain connects TRBV29-1 to TRBJ2-3, with D possibly being TRBD2 (5 bases). The V end was cut by 6 bases, the J end by 1 base, with 20 bases between. CDR1 SQVTM and CDR2 ANQGSEA come from the germline V gene. This CDR3 has 16 amino acids. CDR3 in DNA: TGCAGCGTGGATAGAGGACTCTCCTGGGGCACAGATACGCAGTATTTT. This gives the protein CSVDRGLSWGTDTQYF.

This clone has just one count. This chain uses TRBV11-2 with TRBJ2-7; D is perhaps TRBD2 (6 bases). The V gene's germline CDR1 is SGHAT and CDR2 FQNNGV. The CDR3 consists of 15 residues. Trimming pared 5 bases from V and 3 bases from J, leaving 17 bases between. Written as DNA, the CDR3 is TGTGCCAGCAGCCGGGGGTCGGGGATTCACTACGAGCAGTACTTC. Its translation: CASSRGSGIHYEQYF.

V is TRBV7-8 and J is TRBJ2-1; D not certain. The CDR3 sequence is 11 residues long. Trimming pared 2 bases from V and 8 bases from J, leaving 4 bases between. Germline loops: CDR1 SGHVS, CDR2 FQNEAQ. CDR3 amino acids: CASSLIDEQFF. In DNA, the CDR3 is TGTGCCAGCAGCTTAATCGATGAGCAGTTCTTC.

The rearrangement links TRBV28 to TRBJ2-7; TRBD2 aligns across 8 bases. After removal of 2 bases from V and 3 bases from J, the junction contained 9 bases not matched to a gene. The CDR3 covers 16 residues. In germline, CDR1 is MDHEN, CDR2 SYDVKM. CDR3 sequence reads: CASSLVSSGLFYEQYF. DNA of the CDR3: TGTGCCAGCAGTTTAGTATCTAGCGGGTTATTCTACGAGCAGTACTTC.

The chain employs TRBV28 and TRBJ1-3, with TRBD1 matching over 8 bases. The CDR3 contains 13 residues. The V gene's germline CDR1 is MDHEN and CDR2 SYDVKM. The V segment lost 8 bases and the J segment 4 bases; nucleotides outside the gene matches: 4. The CDR3 bases are TGTGCCAGCCCAGGGGGCTCGGGAAACACCATATATTTT. It translates to CASPGGSGNTIYF.

V is TRBV27 and J is TRBJ2-2, with D tentatively TRBD1 (5 bases). This CDR3 has 16 residues. Germline V gives CDR1 MNHEY, CDR2 SMNVEV (reference sequence). V lost 2 bases to trimming and J lost 1 base, with 11 bases between them. The CDR3 protein is CASSLRQGMNTGELFF. In DNA form, the CDR3 reads TGTGCCAGCAGTTTACGTCAGGGAATGAACACCGGGGAGCTGTTTTTT.

The chain combines TRBV29-1 with TRBJ2-3; 10 nucleotides align to TRBD1. Germline lookup yields CDR1 SQVTM and CDR2 ANQGSEA. The CDR3 contains 14 residues. The junction had 3 bases not matched to a gene; V was cut back by 4 bases and J by 2 bases. DNA for the CDR3: TGCAGCGTTGCGGGACAGGGGATCACAGATACGCAGTATTTT. This codes for CSVAGQGITDTQYF.

The chain links TRBV6-5 to TRBJ2-7; TRBD1 matches 8 bases. The germline V gene has CDR1 MNHEY and CDR2 SVGAGI. The CDR3 covers 13 residues. V trimming: 10 bases; J trimming: 2 bases; junction bases outside the gene matches: 7. The CDR3 region has the DNA TGTGCCACCAAGACAGGGGTCACCTACGAGCAGTACTTC. It specifies CATKTGVTYEQYF.

The chain joins TRBV5-6 to TRBJ1-2, with 7 bases identical to TRBD1. The CDR3 spans 13 residues. The germline V gene has CDR1 SGHDT and CDR2 YYEEEE. After removal of 5 bases from V and 4 bases from J, the junction contained 5 bases not matched to a gene. The CDR3 is CASSQQGSYGYTF. The CDR3 DNA reads TGTGCCAGCAGTCAACAGGGGTCCTATGGCTACACCTTC.

This sequence joins TRBV21-1 and TRBJ1-4. TRBV21-1 is reported as a pseudogene. The CDR3 runs to 13 residues. The CDR3 DNA reads TGTGCCAGCAGCAAGGGGGGACTTGAAAAACTGTTTTTT. This translates into CASSKGGLEKLFF.

The chain links TRBV7-9 to TRBJ1-1, with 9 bases identical to TRBD1. The V gene end was trimmed by 3 bases and the J gene end by 0 bases; junction bases not matched to a gene: 5. The CDR3 is 16 amino acids. Germline loops: CDR1 SEHNR, CDR2 FQNEAQ (reference sequence). The CDR3 DNA reads as TGTGCCAGCAGCTTCCCGGGACAGGGAATGAACACTGAAGCTTTCTTT. Residues: CASSFPGQGMNTEAFF.

The CDR3, as DNA: TGTGCCAGCAGTTTGTTGGCGGGAGGGAACAATGAGCAGTTCTTC. This codes for CASSLLAGGNNEQFF. The chain has TRBV28 and TRBJ2-1, with TRBD2 matching 9 bases. This CDR3 is built from 15 residues. V shed 3 bases, J shed 5 bases, and the junction held 5 bases outside the gene matches. The germline CDR1 and CDR2 sequences are MDHEN and SYDVKM.

V and J are TRBV2 and TRBJ2-1, with D perhaps matching TRBD2 (6 bases). The germline V gene encodes CDR1 SNHLY and CDR2 FYNNEI. This CDR3 contains 14 residues. V was trimmed by 6 bases and J by 3 bases, leaving 12 bases between them. The DNA for the CDR3 is TGTGCCAGCAGCACCGGGACTGGCTACAATGAGCAGTTCTTC. This codes for CASSTGTGYNEQFF.

The chain recombines TRBV7-6 with TRBJ1-6; D uncertain. Per germline, CDR1 SGHVS and CDR2 FNYEAQ. Trimming removed 5 bases at V and 9 bases at J, with 17 bases between. This CDR3 contains 15 residues. For the CDR3, the DNA is TGTGCCAGCAGCCTGGGAGGGCTATTAAGTTCACCCCTCCACTTT. Translation gives CASSLGGLLSSPLHF.